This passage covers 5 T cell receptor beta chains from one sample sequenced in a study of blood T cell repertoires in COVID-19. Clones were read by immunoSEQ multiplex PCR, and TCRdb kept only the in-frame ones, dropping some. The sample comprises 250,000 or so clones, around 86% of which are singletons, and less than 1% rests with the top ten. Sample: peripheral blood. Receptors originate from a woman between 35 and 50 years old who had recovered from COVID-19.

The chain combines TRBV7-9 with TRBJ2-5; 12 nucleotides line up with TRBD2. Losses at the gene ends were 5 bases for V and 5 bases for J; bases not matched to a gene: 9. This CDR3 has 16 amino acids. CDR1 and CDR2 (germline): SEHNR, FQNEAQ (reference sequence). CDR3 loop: CASSETGTSGSETQYF. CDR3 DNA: TGTGCCAGCAGCGAAACCGGGACTAGCGGGTCGGAGACCCAGTACTTC.

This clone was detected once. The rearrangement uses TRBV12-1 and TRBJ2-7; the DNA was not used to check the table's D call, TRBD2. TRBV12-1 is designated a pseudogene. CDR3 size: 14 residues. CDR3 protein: CASSFTGDHYEQYF. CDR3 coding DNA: TGTGCCAGCAGCTTTACGGGAGACCACTACGAGCAGTACTTC.

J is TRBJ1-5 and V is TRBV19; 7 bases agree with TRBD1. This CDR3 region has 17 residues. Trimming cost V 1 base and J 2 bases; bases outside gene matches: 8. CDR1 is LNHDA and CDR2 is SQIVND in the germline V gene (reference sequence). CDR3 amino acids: CASSIGQQGKGNQPQHF. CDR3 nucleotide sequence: TGTGCCAGTAGTATAGGGCAACAGGGGAAAGGCAATCAGCCCCAGCATTTT.

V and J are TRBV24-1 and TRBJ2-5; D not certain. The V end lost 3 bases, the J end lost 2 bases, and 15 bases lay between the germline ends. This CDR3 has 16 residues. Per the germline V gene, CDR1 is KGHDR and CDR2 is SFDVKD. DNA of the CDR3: TGTGCCACCAGTGATCGATCGCCAGGCGAGCAAGAGACCCAGTACTTC. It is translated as CATSDRSPGEQETQYF.

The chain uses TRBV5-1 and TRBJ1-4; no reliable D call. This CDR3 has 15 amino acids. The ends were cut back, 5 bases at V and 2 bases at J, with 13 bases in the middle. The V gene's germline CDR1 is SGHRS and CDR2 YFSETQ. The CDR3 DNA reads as TGCGCCAGCAGTGGGGAGGGTGCGACTAATGAAAAACTGTTTTTT. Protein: CASSGEGATNEKLFF.